This T cell receptor beta chain came from a study of T cells expressing NK-cell markers. Across the whole study: CD3+CD56+NKG2C+, CD3+CD56+NKG2C- and CD3+CD56-NKG2C+ T cells, once sorted, supplied the TCR beta repertoires. Eight donors were sequenced, of whom seven were HCMV-seropositive, while the remaining one was HCMV-seronegative. Study-level findings and limits: As a fraction of CD8+ T cells, dominant NKG2C+ clonotypes reached about 1.0-7.0% in more than five donors. One observes that, in a handful of donors, these clonotypes were also the leading ones within the CD3+CD56-NKG2C+ fraction.

Comment on this clonotype: Its target is not known.

Germline V gene data show CDR1 as KGHSH and CDR2 as LQKENI. This CDR3 has 14 amino acids. TCRdb re-analyzed the 5' RACE reads; it lists each CDR3 protein once, without DNA. Its table lists hundreds of thousands of distinct CDR3 sequences. This chain links TRBV18 with TRBJ1-5; TCRdb outputs TRBD1, but without DNA this stays unchecked. The TCR originated in a man aged 18-75 years in good health. Sequencing was done on a sample of blood T cells: a sorted CD56 or NKG2C T cell subset, CD4+ or CD8+ T cells, or bulk PBMC T cells (not recorded which). This chain's CDR3 is CASSYQGQFQPQHF.